This T cell receptor beta chain was documented in a study of early T cells in non-severe SARS-CoV-2 infection. Individual cDNA molecules received unique molecular identifiers during library preparation. TCRdb re-called the 5' RACE reads with MiXCR, one entry per CDR3 protein. This sample has about 68,000 distinct CDR3 sequences, with 12% found just once. This CDR3 is 13 amino acids long. Losses at the gene ends were 6 bases for V and 4 bases for J; bases not matched to a gene: 5. CDR1 SQVTM and CDR2 ANQGSEA come from the germline V gene. This sequence was found in an adult who was a healthcare worker with PCR-confirmed SARS-CoV-2 infection or an uninfected control (not recorded which). Material: whole blood. J is TRBJ1-2 and V is TRBV29-1, with 10 bases matching TRBD1. The CDR3 DNA follows: TGCAGCGTAGTGACAGGGGGCGTCTATGGCTACACCTTC. Translation gives CSVVTGGVYGYTF.